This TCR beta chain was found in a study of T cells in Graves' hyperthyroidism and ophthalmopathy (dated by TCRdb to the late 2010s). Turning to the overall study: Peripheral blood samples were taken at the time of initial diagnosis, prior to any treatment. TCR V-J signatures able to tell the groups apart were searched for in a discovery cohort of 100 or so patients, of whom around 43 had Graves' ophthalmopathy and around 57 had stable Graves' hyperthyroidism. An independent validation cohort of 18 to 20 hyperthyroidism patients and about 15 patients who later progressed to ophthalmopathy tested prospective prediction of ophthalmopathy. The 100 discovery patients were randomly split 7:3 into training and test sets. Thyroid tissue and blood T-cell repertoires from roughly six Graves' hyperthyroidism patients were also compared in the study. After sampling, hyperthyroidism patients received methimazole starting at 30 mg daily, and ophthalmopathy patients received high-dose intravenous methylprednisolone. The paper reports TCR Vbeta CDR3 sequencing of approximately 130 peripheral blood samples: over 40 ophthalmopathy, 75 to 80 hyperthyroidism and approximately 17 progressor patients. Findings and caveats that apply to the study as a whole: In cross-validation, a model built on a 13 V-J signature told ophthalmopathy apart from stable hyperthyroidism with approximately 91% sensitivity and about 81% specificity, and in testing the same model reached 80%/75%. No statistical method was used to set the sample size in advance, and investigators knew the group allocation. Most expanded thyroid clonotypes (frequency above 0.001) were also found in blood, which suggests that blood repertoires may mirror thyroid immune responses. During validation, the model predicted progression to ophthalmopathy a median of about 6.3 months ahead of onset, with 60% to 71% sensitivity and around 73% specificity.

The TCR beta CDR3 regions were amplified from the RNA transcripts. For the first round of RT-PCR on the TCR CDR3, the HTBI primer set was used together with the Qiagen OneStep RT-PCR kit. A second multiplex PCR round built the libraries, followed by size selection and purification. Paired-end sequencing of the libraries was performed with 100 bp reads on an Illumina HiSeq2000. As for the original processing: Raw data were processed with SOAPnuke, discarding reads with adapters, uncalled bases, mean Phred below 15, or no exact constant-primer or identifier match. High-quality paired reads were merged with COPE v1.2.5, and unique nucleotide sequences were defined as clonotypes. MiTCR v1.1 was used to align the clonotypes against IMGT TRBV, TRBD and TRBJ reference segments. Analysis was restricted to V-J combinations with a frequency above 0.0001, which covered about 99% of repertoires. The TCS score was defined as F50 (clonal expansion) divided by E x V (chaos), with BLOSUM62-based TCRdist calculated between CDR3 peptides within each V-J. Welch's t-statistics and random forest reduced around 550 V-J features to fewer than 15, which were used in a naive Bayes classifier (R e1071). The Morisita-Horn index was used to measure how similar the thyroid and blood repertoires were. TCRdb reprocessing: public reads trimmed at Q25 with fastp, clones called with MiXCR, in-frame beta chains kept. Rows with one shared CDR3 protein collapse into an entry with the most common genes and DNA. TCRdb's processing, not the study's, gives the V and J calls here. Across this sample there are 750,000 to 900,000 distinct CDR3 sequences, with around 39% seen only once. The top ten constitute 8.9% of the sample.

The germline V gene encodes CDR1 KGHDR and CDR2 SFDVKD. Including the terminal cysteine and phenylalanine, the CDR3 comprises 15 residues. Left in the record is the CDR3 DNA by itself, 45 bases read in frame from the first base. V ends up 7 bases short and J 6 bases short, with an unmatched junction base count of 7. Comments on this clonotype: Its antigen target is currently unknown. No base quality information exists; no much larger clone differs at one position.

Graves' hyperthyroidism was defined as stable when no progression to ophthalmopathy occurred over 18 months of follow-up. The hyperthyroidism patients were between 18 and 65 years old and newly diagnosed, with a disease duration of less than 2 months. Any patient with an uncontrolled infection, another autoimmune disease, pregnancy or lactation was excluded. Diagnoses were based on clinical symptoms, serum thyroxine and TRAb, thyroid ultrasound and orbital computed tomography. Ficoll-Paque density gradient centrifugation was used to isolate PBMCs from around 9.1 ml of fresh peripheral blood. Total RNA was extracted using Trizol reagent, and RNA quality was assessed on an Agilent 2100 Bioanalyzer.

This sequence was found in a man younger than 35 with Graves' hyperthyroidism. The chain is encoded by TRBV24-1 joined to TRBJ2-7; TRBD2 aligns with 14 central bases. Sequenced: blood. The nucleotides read TGTGCCACCAGCAGAGGACTAGCGGGAGGAGGCGAGCAGTACTTC. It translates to CATSRGLAGGGEQYF.